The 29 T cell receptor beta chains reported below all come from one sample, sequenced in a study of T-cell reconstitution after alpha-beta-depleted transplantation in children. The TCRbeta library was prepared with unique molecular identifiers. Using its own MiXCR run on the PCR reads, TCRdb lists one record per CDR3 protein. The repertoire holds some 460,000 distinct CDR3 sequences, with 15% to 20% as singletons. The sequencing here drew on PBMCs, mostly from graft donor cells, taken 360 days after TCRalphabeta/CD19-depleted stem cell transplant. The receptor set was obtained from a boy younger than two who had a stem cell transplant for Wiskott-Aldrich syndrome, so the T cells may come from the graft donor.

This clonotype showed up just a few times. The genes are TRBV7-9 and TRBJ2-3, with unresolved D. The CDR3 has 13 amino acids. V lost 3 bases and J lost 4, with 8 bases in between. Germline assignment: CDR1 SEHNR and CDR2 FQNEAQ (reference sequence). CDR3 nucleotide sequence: TGTGCCAGCAGCTTGTACGGTGCAGATACGCAGTATTTT. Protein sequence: CASSLYGADTQYF.

As DNA, the CDR3 is TGTGCCAGCTTCCGGACGCGGACAGATACGCAGTATTTT. Translating gives CASFRTRTDTQYF. The rearrangement links TRBV28 to TRBJ2-3; D gene ambiguous. With 8 bases removed from V and 3 bases from J, the gap between germline ends came to 12 bases. From germline, CDR1 is MDHEN and CDR2 SYDVKM. The CDR3 contains 13 residues. The whole variable domain, remainder taken from reference TRBV28 and TRBJ2-3, is DVKVTQSSRYLVKRTGEKVFLECVQDMDHENMFWYRQDPGLGLRLIYFSYDVKMKEKGDIPEGYSVSREKKERFSLILESASTNQTSMYLCASFRTRTDTQYFGPGTRLTVL.

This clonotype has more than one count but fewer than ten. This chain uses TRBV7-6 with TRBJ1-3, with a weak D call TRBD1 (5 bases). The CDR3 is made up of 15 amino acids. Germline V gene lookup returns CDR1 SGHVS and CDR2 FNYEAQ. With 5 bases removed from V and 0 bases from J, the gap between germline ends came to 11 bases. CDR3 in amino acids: CASSPGTYSGNTIYF. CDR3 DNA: TGTGCCAGCAGCCCTGGGACCTACTCTGGAAACACCATATATTTT.

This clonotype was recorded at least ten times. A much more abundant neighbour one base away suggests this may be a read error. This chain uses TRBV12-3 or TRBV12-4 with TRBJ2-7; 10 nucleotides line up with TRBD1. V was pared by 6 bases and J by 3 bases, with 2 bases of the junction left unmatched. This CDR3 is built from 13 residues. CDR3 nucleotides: TGTGCCAGCAGGTGGGACAGGGGCTACGAGCAGTACTTC. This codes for CASRWDRGYEQYF.

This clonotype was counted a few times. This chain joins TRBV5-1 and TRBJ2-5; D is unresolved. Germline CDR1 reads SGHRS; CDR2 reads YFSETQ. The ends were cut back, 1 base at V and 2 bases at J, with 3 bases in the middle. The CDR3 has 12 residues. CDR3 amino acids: CASSLLQETQYF. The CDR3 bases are TGCGCCAGCAGCTTGCTTCAAGAGACCCAGTACTTC.

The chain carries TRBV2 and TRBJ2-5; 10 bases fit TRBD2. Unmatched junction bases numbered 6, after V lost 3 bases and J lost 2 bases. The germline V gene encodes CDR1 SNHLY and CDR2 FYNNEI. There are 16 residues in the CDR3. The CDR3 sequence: CASSEPGLAFQETQYF. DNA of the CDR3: TGTGCCAGCAGTGAGCCGGGACTAGCGTTTCAAGAGACCCAGTACTTC.

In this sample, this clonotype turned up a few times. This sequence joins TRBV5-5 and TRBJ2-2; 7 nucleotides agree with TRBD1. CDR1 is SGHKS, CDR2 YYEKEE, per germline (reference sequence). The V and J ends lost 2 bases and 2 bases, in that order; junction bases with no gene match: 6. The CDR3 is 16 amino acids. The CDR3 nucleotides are TGTGCCAGCAGCTTTTACGGGACAGTCAACACCGGGGAGCTGTTTTTT. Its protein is CASSFYGTVNTGELFF.

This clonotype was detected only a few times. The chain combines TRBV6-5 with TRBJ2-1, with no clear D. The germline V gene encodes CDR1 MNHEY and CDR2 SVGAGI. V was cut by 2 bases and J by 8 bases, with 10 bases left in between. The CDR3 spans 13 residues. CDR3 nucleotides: TGTGCCAGCAGTTACCTAGGATCCGATGAGCAGTTCTTC. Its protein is CASSYLGSDEQFF.

The CDR3 DNA is TGTGCCAGCAGCCGGACAGGGGCCTCGGTAGGCCCCACCGGGGAGCTGTTTTTT. This translates into CASSRTGASVGPTGELFF. The gene calls are TRBV12-3 or TRBV12-4 and TRBJ2-2; TRBD1 aligns across 9 bases. V gave up 6 bases and J gave up 4 bases; unmatched junction bases: 15. This CDR3 comprises 18 residues.

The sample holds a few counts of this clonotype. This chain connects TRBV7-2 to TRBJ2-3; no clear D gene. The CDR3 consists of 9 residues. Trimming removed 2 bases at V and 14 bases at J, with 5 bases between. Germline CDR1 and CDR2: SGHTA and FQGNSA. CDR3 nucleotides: TGTGCCAGCAGCTTACCCCCGTATTTT. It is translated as CASSLPPYF.

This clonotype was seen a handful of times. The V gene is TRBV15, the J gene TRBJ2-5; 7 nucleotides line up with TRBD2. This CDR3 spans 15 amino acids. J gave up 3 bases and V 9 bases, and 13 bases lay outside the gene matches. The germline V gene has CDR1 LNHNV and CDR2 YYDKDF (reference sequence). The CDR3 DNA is TGTGCCACAGGCTCAACGGGGGGTAGGGAAGAGACCCAGTACTTC. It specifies CATGSTGGREETQYF.

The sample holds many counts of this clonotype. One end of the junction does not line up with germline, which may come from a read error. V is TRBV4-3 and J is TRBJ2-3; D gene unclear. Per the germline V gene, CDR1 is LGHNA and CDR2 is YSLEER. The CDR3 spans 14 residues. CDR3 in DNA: TGTGCCAGCAGCCAAGGGCTCAGGACAGATACGCAGTATTTT. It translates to CASSQGLRTDTQYF.

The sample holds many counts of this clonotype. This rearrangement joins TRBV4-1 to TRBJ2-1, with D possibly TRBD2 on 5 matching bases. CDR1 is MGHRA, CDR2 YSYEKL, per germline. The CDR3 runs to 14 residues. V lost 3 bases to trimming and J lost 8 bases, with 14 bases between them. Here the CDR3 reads CASSQRVLSYEQFF. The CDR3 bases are TGCGCCAGCAGCCAGAGGGTCCTTTCATATGAGCAGTTCTTC.

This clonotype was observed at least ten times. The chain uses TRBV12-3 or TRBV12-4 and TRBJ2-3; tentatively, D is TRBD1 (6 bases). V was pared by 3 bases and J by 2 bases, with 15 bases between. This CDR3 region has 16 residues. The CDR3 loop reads CASSFHIRGNTDTQYF. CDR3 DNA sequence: TGTGCCAGCAGTTTTCACATCAGGGGTAACACAGATACGCAGTATTTT.

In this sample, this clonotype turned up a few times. The CDR3 loop is CASTWTGGVVGTQYF. DNA for the CDR3: TGTGCCAGCACCTGGACAGGGGGCGTTGTGGGTACGCAGTATTTT. The gene calls are TRBV12-3 or TRBV12-4 and TRBJ2-3; 11 nucleotides line up with TRBD1. This CDR3 is 15 amino acids long. V lost 7 bases to trimming and J lost 8 bases; unmatched junction nucleotides: 11.

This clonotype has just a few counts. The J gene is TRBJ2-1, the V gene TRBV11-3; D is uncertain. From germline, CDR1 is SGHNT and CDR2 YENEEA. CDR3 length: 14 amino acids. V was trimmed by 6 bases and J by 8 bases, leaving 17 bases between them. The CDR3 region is CASSRGPRVDEQFF. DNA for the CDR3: TGTGCCAGCAGTCGCGGACCTAGGGTGGATGAGCAGTTCTTC.

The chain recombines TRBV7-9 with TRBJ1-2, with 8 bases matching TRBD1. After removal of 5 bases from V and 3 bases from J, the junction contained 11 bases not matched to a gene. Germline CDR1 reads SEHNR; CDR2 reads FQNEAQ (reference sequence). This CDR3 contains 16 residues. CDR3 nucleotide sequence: TGTGCCAGCAGCGACGACGACAGGGGTGGAGACTATGGCTACACCTTC. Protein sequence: CASSDDDRGGDYGYTF.

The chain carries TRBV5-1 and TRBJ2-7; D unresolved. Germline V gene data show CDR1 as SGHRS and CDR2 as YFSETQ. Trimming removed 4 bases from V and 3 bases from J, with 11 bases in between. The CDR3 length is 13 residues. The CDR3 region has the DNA TGCGCCAGCAGCATTATCCCAGACTACGAGCAGTACTTC. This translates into CASSIIPDYEQYF. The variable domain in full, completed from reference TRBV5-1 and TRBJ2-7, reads KAGVTQTPRYLIKTRGQQVTLSCSPISGHRSVSWYQQTPGQGLQFLFEYFSETQRNKGNFPGRFSGRQFSNSRSEMNVSTLELGDSALYLCASSIIPDYEQYFGPGTRLTVT.

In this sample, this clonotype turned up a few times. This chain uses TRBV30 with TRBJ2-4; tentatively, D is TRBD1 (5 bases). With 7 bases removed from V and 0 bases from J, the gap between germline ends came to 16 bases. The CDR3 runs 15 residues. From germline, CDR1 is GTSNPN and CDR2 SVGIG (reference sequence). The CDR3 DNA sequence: TGTGCCTCCCGACAGAAAACCTTAGCCAAAAACATTCAGTACTTC. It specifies CASRQKTLAKNIQYF. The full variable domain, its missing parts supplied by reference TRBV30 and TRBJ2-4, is SQTIHQWPATLVQPVGSPLSLECTVEGTSNPNLYWYRQAAGRGLQLLFYSVGIGQISSEVPQNLSASRPQDRQFILSSKKLLLSDSGFYLCASRQKTLAKNIQYFGAGTRLSVL.

The CDR3, as DNA: TGCAGCGGCAGGGTTCTGTTCACCGGGGAGCTGTTTTTT. Translating it yields CSGRVLFTGELFF. The gene calls are TRBV29-1 and TRBJ2-2; weak D call: TRBD1 (5 bases). The ends were cut back, 7 bases at V and 4 bases at J, with 13 bases in the middle. The CDR3 is made up of 13 amino acids. The V gene's germline CDR1 is SQVTM and CDR2 ANQGSEA.

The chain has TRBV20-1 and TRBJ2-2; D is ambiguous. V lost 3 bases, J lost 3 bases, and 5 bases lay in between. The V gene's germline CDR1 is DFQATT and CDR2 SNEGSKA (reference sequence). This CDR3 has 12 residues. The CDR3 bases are TGCAGTGCTAGCCCCGACACCGGGGAGCTGTTTTTT. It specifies CSASPDTGELFF.

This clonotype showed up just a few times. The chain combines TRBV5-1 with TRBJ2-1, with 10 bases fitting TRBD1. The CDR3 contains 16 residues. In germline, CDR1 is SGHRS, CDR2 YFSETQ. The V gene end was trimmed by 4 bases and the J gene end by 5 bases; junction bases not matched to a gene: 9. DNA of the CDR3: TGCGCCAGCAGCATCTGGACAGGGGGTACACACAATGAGCAGTTCTTC. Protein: CASSIWTGGTHNEQFF.

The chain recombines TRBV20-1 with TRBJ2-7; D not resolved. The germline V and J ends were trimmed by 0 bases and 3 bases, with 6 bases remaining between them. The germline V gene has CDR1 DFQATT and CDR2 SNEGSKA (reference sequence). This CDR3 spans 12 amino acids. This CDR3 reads CSARDQGYEQYF. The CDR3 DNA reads TGCAGTGCTAGAGATCAAGGCTACGAGCAGTACTTC.

CDR3 in DNA: TGTGCCAGCAGCTCCGGGCTCCACACTGAAGCTTTCTTT. This translates into CASSSGLHTEAFF. The chain recombines TRBV5-6 with TRBJ1-1; D remains ambiguous. Trimming pared 3 bases from V and 3 bases from J, leaving 9 bases between. In germline, CDR1 is SGHDT, CDR2 YYEEEE. This CDR3 comprises 13 residues.

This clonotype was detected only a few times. The CDR3 region is CSASPVGRDFGNEQYF. The CDR3 region has the DNA TGCAGTGCTAGTCCAGTTGGCCGGGACTTCGGCAACGAGCAGTACTTC. The chain links TRBV20-1 to TRBJ2-7; D is possibly TRBD2 (6 bases). The CDR3 runs to 16 residues. Trimming removed 3 bases at V and 5 bases at J, with 23 bases between. CDR1 and CDR2 from the germline V gene are DFQATT and SNEGSKA (reference sequence).

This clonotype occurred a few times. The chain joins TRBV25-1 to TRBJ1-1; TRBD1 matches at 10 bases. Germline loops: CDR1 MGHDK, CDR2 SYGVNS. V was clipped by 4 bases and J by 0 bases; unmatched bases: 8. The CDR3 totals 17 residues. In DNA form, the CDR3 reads TGTGCCAGCAGTGCCTGGACAGGGGGTCGGATGAACACTGAAGCTTTCTTT. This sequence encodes CASSAWTGGRMNTEAFF. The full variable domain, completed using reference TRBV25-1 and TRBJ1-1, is EADIYQTPRYLVIGTGKKITLECSQTMGHDKMYWYQQDPGMELHLIHYSYGVNSTEKGDLSSESTVSRIRTEHFPLTLESARPSHTSQYLCASSAWTGGRMNTEAFFGQGTRLTVV.

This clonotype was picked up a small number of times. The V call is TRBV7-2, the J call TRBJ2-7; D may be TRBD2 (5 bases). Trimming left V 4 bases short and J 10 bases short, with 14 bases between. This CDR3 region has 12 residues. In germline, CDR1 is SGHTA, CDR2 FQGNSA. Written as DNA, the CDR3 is TGTGCCAGCAGCTGGACTTCCTTGGCCCAGTACTTC. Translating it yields CASSWTSLAQYF. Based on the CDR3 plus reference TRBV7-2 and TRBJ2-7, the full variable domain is GAGVSQSPSNKVTEKGKDVELRCDPISGHTALYWYRQSLGQGLEFLIYFQGNSAPDKSGLPSDRFSAERTGGSVSTLTIQRTQQEDSAVYLCASSWTSLAQYFGPGTRLTVT.

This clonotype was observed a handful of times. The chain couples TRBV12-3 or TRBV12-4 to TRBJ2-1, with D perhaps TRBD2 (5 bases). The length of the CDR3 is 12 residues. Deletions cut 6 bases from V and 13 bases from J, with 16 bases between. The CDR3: CASRGDQRGQFF. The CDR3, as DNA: TGTGCCAGCAGGGGAGACCAGCGAGGTCAGTTCTTC.

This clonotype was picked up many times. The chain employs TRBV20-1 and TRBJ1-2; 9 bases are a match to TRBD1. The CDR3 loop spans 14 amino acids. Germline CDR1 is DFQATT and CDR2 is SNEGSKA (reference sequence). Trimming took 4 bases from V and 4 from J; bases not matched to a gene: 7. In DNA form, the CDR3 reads TGCAGTGCTACGGGGACAGGGAATGGCTATGGCTACACCTTC. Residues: CSATGTGNGYGYTF.